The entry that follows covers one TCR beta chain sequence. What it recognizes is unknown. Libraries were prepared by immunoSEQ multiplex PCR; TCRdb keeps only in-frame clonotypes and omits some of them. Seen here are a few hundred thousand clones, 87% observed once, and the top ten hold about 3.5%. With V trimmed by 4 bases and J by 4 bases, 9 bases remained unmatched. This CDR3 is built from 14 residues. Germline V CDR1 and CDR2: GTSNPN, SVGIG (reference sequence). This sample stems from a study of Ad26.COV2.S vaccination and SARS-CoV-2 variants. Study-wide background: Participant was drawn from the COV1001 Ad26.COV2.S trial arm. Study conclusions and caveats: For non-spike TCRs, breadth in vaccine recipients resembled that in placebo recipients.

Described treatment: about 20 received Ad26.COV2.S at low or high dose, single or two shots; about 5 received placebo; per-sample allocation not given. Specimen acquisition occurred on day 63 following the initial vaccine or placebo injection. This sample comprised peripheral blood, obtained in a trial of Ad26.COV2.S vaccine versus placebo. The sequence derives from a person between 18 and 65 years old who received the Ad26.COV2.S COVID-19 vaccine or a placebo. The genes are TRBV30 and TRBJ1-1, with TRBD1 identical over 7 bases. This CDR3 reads CAWKEGAEFTEAFF. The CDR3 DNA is TGTGCCTGGAAGGAGGGGGCGGAATTCACTGAAGCTTTCTTT.